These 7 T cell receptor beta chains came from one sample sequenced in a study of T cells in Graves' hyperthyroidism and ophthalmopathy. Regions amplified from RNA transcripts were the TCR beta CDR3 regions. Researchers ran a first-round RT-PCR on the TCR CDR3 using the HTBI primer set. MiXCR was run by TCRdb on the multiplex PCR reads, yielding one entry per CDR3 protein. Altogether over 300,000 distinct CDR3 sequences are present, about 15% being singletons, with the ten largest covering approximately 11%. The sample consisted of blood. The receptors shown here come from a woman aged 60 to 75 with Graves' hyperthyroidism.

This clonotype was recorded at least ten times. CDR3 nucleotides: TGCGCCAGCAGCTCCCCCGGCGGCGATGGCTACACCTTC. As protein: CASSSPGGDGYTF. J is TRBJ1-2 and V is TRBV5-1; D not certain. The CDR3 has 13 amino acids. Germline V gene data show CDR1 as SGHRS and CDR2 as YFSETQ. V lost 3 bases, J lost 6 bases, and 12 bases lay in between.

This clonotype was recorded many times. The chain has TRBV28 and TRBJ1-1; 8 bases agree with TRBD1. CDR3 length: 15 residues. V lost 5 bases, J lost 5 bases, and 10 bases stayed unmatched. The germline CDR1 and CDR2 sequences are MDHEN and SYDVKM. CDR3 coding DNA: TGTGCCAGCAGTACTATCGGAACAGGGGGGACTGAAGCTTTCTTT. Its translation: CASSTIGTGGTEAFF. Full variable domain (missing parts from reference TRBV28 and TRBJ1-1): DVKVTQSSRYLVKRTGEKVFLECVQDMDHENMFWYRQDPGLGLRLIYFSYDVKMKEKGDIPEGYSVSREKKERFSLILESASTNQTSMYLCASSTIGTGGTEAFFGQGTRLTVV.

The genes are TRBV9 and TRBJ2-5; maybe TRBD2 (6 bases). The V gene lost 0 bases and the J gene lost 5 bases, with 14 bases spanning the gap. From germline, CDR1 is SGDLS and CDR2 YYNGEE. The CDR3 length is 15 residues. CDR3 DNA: TGTGCCAGCAGCGTAGAGCAGGCCGGGGGTGAGACCCAGTACTTC. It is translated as CASSVEQAGGETQYF.

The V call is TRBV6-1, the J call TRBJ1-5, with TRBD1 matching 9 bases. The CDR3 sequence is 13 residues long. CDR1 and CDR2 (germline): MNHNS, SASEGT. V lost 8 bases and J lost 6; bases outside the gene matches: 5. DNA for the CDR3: TGTGCCAGCGAACAGGGGGCGCGTCAGCCCCAGCATTTT. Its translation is CASEQGARQPQHF.

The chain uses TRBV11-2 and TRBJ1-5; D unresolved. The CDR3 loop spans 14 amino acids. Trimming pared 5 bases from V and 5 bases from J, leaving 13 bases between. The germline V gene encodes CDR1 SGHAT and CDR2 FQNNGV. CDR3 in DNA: TGTGCCAGCAGCGACGCGAACAGATATCAGCCCCAGCATTTT. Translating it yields CASSDANRYQPQHF.

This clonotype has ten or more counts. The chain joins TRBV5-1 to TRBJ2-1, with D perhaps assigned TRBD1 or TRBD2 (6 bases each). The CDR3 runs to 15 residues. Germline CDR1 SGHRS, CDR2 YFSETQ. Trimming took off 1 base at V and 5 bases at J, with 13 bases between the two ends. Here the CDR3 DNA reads TGCGCCAGCAGCTTGTGGGGGGACATCGACAATGAGCAGTTCTTC. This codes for CASSLWGDIDNEQFF.

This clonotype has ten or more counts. CDR3 in amino acids: CASSPNLLSGYPADTQYF. Written as DNA, the CDR3 is TGTGCCAGCAGTCCCAATCTCTTATCTGGCTATCCCGCAGATACGCAGTATTTT. The rearrangement joins TRBV28 to TRBJ2-3; D gene ambiguous. Trimming shortened V by 5 bases and J by 4 bases, and 25 bases separated the two germline ends. This CDR3 spans 18 amino acids. The germline CDR1 and CDR2 sequences are MDHEN and SYDVKM.